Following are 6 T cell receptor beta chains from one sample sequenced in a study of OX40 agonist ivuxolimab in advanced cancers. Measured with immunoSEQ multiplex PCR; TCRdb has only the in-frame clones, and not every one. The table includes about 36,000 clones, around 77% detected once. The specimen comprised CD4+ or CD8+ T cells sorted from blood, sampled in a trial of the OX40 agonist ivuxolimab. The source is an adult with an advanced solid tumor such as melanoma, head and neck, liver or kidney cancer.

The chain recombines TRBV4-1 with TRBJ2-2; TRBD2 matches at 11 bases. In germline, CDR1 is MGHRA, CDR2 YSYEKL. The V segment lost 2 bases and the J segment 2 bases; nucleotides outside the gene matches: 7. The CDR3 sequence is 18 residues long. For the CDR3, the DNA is TGCGCCAGCAGCCAATCGATGACTAGCGGGACTAACACCGGGGAGCTGTTTTTT. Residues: CASSQSMTSGTNTGELFF.

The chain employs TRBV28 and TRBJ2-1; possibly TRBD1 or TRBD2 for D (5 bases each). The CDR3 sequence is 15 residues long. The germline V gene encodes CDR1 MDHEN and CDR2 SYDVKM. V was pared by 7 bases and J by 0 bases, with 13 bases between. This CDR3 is CASTPWGSSYNEQFF. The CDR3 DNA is TGTGCCAGCACCCCCTGGGGGAGCTCCTACAATGAGCAGTTCTTC.

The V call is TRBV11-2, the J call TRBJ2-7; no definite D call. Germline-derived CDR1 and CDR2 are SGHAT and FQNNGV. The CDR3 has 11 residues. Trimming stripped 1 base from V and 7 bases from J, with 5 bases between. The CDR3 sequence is CASSLGQEQYF. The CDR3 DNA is TGTGCCAGCAGCTTAGGACAAGAGCAGTACTTC.

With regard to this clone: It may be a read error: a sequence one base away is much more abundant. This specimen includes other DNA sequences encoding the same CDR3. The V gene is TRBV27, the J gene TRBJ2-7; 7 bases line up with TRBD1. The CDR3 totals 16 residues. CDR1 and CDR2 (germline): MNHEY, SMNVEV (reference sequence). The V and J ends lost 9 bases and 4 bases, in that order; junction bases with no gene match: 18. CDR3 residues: CASSPSAGTATYEQYF. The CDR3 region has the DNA TGTGCCAGTAGCCCATCCGCTGGGACAGCAACATACGAGCAGTACTTC.

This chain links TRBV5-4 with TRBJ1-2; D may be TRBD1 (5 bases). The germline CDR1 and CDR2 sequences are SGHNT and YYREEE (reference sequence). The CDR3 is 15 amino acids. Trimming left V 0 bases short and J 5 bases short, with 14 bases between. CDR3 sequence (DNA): TGTGCCAGCAGCTTGGCCGGGGGGTTCGGGTATGGCTACACCTTC. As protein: CASSLAGGFGYGYTF.

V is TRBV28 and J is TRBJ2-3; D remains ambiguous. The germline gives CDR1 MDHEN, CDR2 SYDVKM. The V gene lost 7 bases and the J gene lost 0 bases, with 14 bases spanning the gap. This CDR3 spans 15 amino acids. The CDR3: CASIPKGFSTDTQYF. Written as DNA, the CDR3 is TGTGCCAGCATTCCTAAAGGGTTTAGCACAGATACGCAGTATTTT.